The present TCR beta chain was sequenced within a study of cytomegalovirus exposure and HLA in healthy donors. Notes on the study in general: A missense variant in DCLRE1C was later tied to TCR beta V- and J-gene trimming.

A multiplex PCR was run with 60 Vbeta primers and 13 Jbeta primers. Method: immunoSEQ multiplex PCR; TCRdb's copy keeps in-frame clones and lacks some. This table lists 200,000 to 250,000 clones. A note on this clone: Its specificity is unknown.

Material: PBMCs. The TCR originated in a woman aged 25 to 39 in good health and CMV-seropositive.

The CDR3 nucleotides are TGTGCCAGCAGCGTAGGGGCGGGACTTAAATACGAGCAGTACTTC. This codes for CASSVGAGLKYEQYF. V and J are TRBV9 and TRBJ2-5; maybe TRBD2 (6 bases). The DNA matches TRBJ2-7 better at its end, which makes the J call doubtful. CDR3 length equals 15 residues. Germline assignment: CDR1 SGDLS and CDR2 YYNGEE.